This T cell receptor (beta chain) is drawn from a study of blood T cell repertoires in COVID-19 (dated by TCRdb to about 2020). Some background on the complete study: Samples from collaborators originated in the United States, Italy and Spain and spanned both the acute and convalescent phases of COVID-19. The repertoires were made available in a free public database intended to serve as a resource for research on the immune response to SARS-CoV-2. The material from the prospective study consisted of cDNA or gDNA derived from T cells, B-cell-depleted T cells, or PBMCs. The samples were drawn from the first 160 participants of the ongoing ImmuneRACE study and from over a thousand subjects provided by 6 global collaborators. The dataset comprised deeply sampled blood TCRbeta repertoires from subjects exposed to, actively infected with, or recovered from COVID-19. Sample metadata almost always included a de-identified subject ID, COVID-19 status, age in years and sex. Where HLA class I and class II types were available, the types were taken from metadata supplied by the sample provider, not from assay-based typing. Broad study findings and their caveats: The quantity of clinical and demographic metadata differed by source and by participant and was supplied without curation.

Whole blood was collected in K2EDTA tubes by collaborating institutions according to the institutions' own protocols. For TCRbeta analysis, collaborators shipped samples in one of three forms: frozen whole blood, isolated PBMCs, or DNA extracted from either of those sample types. The immunoSEQ Assay, a bias-controlled multiplex PCR, was used to amplify TCRbeta CDR3 regions from genomic DNA. The paper's data handling went like this. The number of nucleated cells in each sample was estimated from the amplification of reference gene primers within the assay. To quantify the absolute abundance of each unique TCRbeta CDR3 rearrangement, sequence reads were collapsed and filtered. Productive Simpson clonality was computed per sample as the square root of Simpson's diversity index over productive rearrangements. Drawn from immuneACCESS, this table holds only the in-frame rearrangements with V and J called that TCRdb kept. Clones are partly lost; checked studies trace under half to an unresolved V gene and leave the rest unexplained. V and J calls and clone size are as listed in that table; D and trimming were resolved from the DNA. The sample has under 350,000 clones on record, around nine tenths of them singletons. The ten largest clones add up to about 4.6% of the sample.

Note on this clone: The antigen it binds to is not known. Base qualities are missing; no much larger clone stands one base away.

The specimen sequenced was peripheral blood. The clonotype was recovered from a man aged 40-55 years with acute or convalescent COVID-19.

The CDR3 protein is CATMGPRGGNTEAFF. The nucleotide sequence is given as TGTGCCACCATGGGACCGCGAGGGGGGAACACTGAAGCTTTCTTT. The chain couples TRBV24-1 to TRBJ1-1; a tentative D match to TRBD1 spans 6 bases. From the cysteine up to the phenylalanine, the CDR3 has a length of 15 residues. The read is trimmed to its CDR3 DNA, 45 bases read in frame from base 1. Reading the germline V gene gives CDR1 KGHDR and CDR2 SFDVKD. Trimming costs V 8 bases and J 1 base, and their ends lie 16 bases apart.